This T cell receptor (beta chain) appears in the sequencing data of a study of blood T cell repertoires in COVID-19. Study overall: Specimens from acute and convalescent COVID-19 originated in the United States, Italy and Spain. T cells, B-cell-depleted T cells, or PBMCs supplied cDNA or gDNA.

Authors' analysis steps: Estimation of nucleated cell counts was performed using reference gene primer amplification. The table came from immunoSEQ multiplex PCR; TCRdb's copy has only in-frame clones and leaves some out. The V and J calls and clone size are taken from that table; D and trimming were inferred from the DNA. The repertoire holds approximately 210,000 clones, with 89% as singletons. The sequencing input was peripheral blood. The TCR comes from a woman in her 40s with acute or convalescent COVID-19.

DNA of the CDR3: TGTGCCAGCAGCGTAGGCGGCCGATATAATGAAAAACTGTTTTTT. This translates into CASSVGGRYNEKLFF. The chain combines TRBV9 with TRBJ1-4, with D unresolved. Germline CDR1 is SGDLS and CDR2 is YYNGEE. This CDR3 is built from 15 residues. V lost 0 bases, J lost 4 bases, and 10 bases lay in between. Drawing the rest from reference TRBV9 and TRBJ1-4, the complete variable domain is DSGVTQTPKHLITATGQRVTLRCSPRSGDLSVYWYQQSLDQGLQFLIQYYNGEERAKGNILERFSAQQFPDLHSELNLSSLELGDSALYFCASSVGGRYNEKLFFGSGTQLSVL.